The T cell receptor (beta chain) under discussion was sequenced for a study of shared clonotypes between healthy human individuals. General study results and limits: It was only blood that was sampled, and tissue repertoires likely differ.

A remark on this clone: What it binds is not known.

Every donor was a Caucasian adult from Nashville, Tennessee. This table comes from immunoSEQ multiplex PCR, and its TCRdb copy is limited to in-frame clones, with some not included. Of about 510,000 clones listed, less than 85% were seen once; the top ten hold under 15%. V trimming: 5 bases; J trimming: 1 base; junction bases outside the gene matches: 6. The CDR3 runs to 14 residues. The germline V gene encodes CDR1 GTSNPN and CDR2 SVGIG (reference sequence). This chain uses TRBV30 with TRBJ2-5; 8 bases match TRBD2. Sequencing was carried out using PBMCs. The sequence was obtained from a woman aged 40 to 50 in good health. Some clones in this sample may be carry-over from other donors' samples. The CDR3 bases are TGTGCCTGGGTTAGCGGGACCACCCAAGAGACCCAGTACTTC. As protein: CAWVSGTTQETQYF. Full variable domain (remainder filled in from reference TRBV30 and TRBJ2-5): SQTIHQWPATLVQPVGSPLSLECTVEGTSNPNLYWYRQAAGRGLQLLFYSVGIGQISSEVPQNLSASRPQDRQFILSSKKLLLSDSGFYLCAWVSGTTQETQYFGPGTRLLVL.